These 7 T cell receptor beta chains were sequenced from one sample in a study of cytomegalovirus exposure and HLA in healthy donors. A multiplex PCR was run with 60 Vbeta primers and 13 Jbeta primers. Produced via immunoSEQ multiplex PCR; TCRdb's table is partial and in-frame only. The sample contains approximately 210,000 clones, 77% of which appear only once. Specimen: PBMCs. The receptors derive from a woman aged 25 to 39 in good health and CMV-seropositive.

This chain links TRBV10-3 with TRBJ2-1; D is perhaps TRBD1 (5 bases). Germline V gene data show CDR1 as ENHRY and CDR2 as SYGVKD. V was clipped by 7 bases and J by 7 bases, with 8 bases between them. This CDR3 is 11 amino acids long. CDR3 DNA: TGTGCCATCAAACAGGAGAATGAGCAGTTCTTC. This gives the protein CAIKQENEQFF.

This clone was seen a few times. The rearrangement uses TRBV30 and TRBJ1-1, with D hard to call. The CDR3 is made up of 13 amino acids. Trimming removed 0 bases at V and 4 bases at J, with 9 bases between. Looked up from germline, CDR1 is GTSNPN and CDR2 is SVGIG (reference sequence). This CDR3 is CAWSVNAGTEAFF. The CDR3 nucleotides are TGTGCCTGGAGTGTAAACGCCGGCACTGAAGCTTTCTTT.

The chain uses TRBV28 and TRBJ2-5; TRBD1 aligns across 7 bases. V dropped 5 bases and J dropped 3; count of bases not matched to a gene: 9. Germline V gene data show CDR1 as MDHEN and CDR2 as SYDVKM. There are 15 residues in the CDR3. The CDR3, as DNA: TGTGCCAGCAGTGAAGCCGGGACAGCGAAAGAGACCCAGTACTTC. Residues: CASSEAGTAKETQYF. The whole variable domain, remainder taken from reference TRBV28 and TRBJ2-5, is DVKVTQSSRYLVKRTGEKVFLECVQDMDHENMFWYRQDPGLGLRLIYFSYDVKMKEKGDIPEGYSVSREKKERFSLILESASTNQTSMYLCASSEAGTAKETQYFGPGTRLLVL.

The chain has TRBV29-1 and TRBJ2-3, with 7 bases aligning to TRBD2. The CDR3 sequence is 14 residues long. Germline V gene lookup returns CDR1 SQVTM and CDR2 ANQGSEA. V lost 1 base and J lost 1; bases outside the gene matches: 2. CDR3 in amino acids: CSVEGGSGTDTQYF. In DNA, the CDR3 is TGCAGCGTTGAAGGCGGGAGTGGCACAGATACGCAGTATTTT.

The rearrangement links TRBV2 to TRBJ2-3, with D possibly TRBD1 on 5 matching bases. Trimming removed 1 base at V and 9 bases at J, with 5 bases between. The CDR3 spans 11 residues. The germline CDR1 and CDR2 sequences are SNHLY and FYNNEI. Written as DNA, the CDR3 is TGTGCCAGCAGTGAAGGACAGACGCAGTATTTT. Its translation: CASSEGQTQYF. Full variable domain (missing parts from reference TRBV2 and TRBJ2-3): EPEVTQTPSHQVTQMGQEVILRCVPISNHLYFYWYRQILGQKVEFLVSFYNNEISEKSEIFDDQFSVERPDGSNFTLKIRSTKLEDSAMYFCASSEGQTQYFGPGTRLTVL.

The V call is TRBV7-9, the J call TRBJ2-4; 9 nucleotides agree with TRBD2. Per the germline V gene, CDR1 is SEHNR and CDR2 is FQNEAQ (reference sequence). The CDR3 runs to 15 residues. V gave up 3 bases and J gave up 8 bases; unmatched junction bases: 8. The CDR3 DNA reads TGTGCCAGCAGCTTGGGGGCTAGCGGGATATACATTCAGTACTTC. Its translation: CASSLGASGIYIQYF.

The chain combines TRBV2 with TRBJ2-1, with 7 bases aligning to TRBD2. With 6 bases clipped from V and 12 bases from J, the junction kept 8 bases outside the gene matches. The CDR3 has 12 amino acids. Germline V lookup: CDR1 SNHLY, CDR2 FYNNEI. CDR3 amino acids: CASRGRVGVQFF. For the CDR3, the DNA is TGTGCCAGCAGGGGGAGGGTCGGGGTGCAGTTCTTC.